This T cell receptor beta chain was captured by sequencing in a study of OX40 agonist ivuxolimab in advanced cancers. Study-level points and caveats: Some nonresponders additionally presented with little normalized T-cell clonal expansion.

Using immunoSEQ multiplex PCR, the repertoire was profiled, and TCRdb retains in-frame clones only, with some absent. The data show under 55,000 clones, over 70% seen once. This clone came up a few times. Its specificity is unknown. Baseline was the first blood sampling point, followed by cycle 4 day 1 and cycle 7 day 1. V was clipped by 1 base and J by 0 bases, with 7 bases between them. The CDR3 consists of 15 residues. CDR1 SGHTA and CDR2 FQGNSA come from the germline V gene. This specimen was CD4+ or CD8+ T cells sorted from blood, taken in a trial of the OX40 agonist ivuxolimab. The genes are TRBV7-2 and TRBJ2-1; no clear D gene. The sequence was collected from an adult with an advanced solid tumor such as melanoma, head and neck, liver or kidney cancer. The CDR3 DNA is TGTGCCAGCAGCTTAGACTGGGGCTCCTACAATGAGCAGTTCTTC. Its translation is CASSLDWGSYNEQFF.